The rows below give T cell receptor beta chains drawn from one sample of a study of T cells in Graves' hyperthyroidism and ophthalmopathy. Via MiXCR, TCRdb re-called the multiplex PCR reads, giving one row per CDR3 protein. The table records roughly 710,000 distinct CDR3 sequences, about 35% of them present only once. Sequencing used blood. Every receptor here comes from a middle-aged woman with Graves' hyperthyroidism. Both conserved end residues are part of each CDR3. Fields, in order: D gene, clone size, J gene, V gene, CDR3 protein, CDR3 DNA. A D gene is named only where the DNA matches it firmly. A clone size is listed for some rows: how often the clone was seen (once, few, many), or a class if it is expanded.

TRBD1 many TRBJ1-1 TRBV12-3/TRBV12-4 CASSIPFRGAFF TGTGCCAGCAGTATACCTTTCAGGGGGGCTTTCTTT
TRBD2 few TRBJ2-5 TRBV29-1 CSVAASGIQETQYF TGCAGCGTCGCGGCAAGCGGGATCCAAGAGACCCAGTACTTC
. . TRBJ2-7 TRBV5-1 CASSIGDRTRYEQYF TGCGCCAGCAGCATCGGTGACAGGACCCGGTACGAGCAGTACTTC
. few TRBJ1-2 TRBV13 CASSPGEGTYGYTF TGTGCCAGCAGTCCCGGGGAGGGGACCTATGGCTACACCTTC
. many TRBJ2-7 TRBV12-3/TRBV12-4 CASSLQGSYEQYF TGTGCCAGCAGCTTACAGGGTTCCTACGAGCAGTACTTC
. many TRBJ2-5 TRBV10-3 CAAKRGSQVETQYF TGTGCCGCCAAGAGGGGGTCCCAAGTGGAGACCCAGTACTTC
TRBD1 once TRBJ2-5 TRBV7-3 CASSLKFFKGTGAEETQYF TGTGCCAGCAGTTTAAAGTTTTTCAAGGGGACAGGGGCAGAGGAGACCCAGTACTTC
. many TRBJ1-3 TRBV10-3 CAISEWRGDSGNTIYF TGTGCCATCAGTGAGTGGCGGGGCGACTCTGGAAACACCATATATTTT
. . TRBJ2-6 TRBV28 CASSPKRFSGANVLTF TGTGCCAGCAGCCCAAAGAGGTTCTCTGGGGCCAACGTCCTGACTTTC
. many TRBJ1-2 TRBV7-9 CASSLTGRAYGYTF TGTGCCAGCAGCTTAACTGGCAGAGCCTATGGCTACACCTTC
TRBD1 . TRBJ1-2 TRBV2 CASLGQGQVFDGYTF TGTGCCAGCCTGGGACAGGGCCAAGTCTTTGATGGCTACACCTTC
. . TRBJ2-3 TRBV9 CASSFEGNTDTQYF TGTGCCAGCAGCTTCGAGGGAAACACAGATACGCAGTATTTT
TRBD1 few TRBJ2-5 TRBV12-3/TRBV12-4 CASSRAGQGMRETQYF TGTGCCAGCAGTCGAGCGGGACAGGGAATGAGGGAGACCCAGTACTTC
TRBD2 . TRBJ2-1 TRBV24-1 CATSRGGSPYNEQFF TGTGCCACCAGTCGGGGGGGGTCACCCTACAATGAGCAGTTCTTC
TRBD1 . TRBJ2-7 TRBV10-3 CASSYSQGVSYEQYF TGTGCCAGCAGTTATTCGCAGGGGGTCTCCTACGAGCAGTACTTC
. many TRBJ1-3 TRBV11-2 CASSHGRLSSGNTIYF TGTGCCAGCAGCCACGGGAGACTGAGCTCTGGAAACACCATATATTTT
TRBD1 many TRBJ1-4 TRBV14 CASSRGDRGGEKLFF TGTGCCAGCAGCCGAGGGGACAGGGGTGGTGAAAAACTGTTTTTT
. . TRBJ1-2 TRBV6-5 CASSYSYLGGQNYGYTF TGTGCCAGCAGTTACTCGTATCTCGGGGGGCAGAACTATGGCTACACCTTC
. . TRBJ2-7 TRBV7-2 CASSLWGGGTEQYF TGTGCCAGCAGCTTGTGGGGAGGAGGTACCGAGCAGTACTTC
. . TRBJ2-7 TRBV6-5 CASSRHRAASSYEQYF TGTGCCAGCAGTAGACACAGGGCTGCGAGCTCCTACGAGCAGTACTTC
TRBD1 many TRBJ1-5 TRBV12-3/TRBV12-4 CASTPGQGNQPQHF TGTGCCAGCACCCCGGGACAGGGCAATCAGCCCCAGCATTTT
. . TRBJ2-7 TRBV11-2 CASSPWYEQYF TGTGCCAGCAGCCCGTGGTACGAGCAGTACTTC
TRBD2 many TRBJ2-2 TRBV7-2 CASSLGLAGTGKLFF TGTGCCAGCAGCTTAGGACTAGCGGGGACCGGGAAGCTGTTTTTT
TRBD2 . TRBJ2-7 TRBV5-1 CASRGGGQSEQYF TGCGCCAGCCGCGGGGGGGGCCAAAGCGAGCAGTACTTC
TRBD1 few TRBJ2-7 TRBV10-1 CASSGGQGNSYEQYF TGCGCCAGCAGCGGAGGACAGGGGAATTCCTACGAGCAGTACTTC
. . TRBJ1-1 TRBV4-3 CASSQDNGAGIMVGAFF TGCGCCAGCAGCCAAGATAACGGGGCTGGGATAATGGTCGGAGCTTTCTTT
TRBD1 many TRBJ1-4 TRBV5-6 CASSMRDRGEKLFF TGTGCCAGCAGCATGCGGGACAGGGGTGAAAAACTGTTTTTT
TRBD1 . TRBJ2-7 TRBV7-2 CASSVELRDRIAYEQYF TGTGCCAGCAGCGTAGAGCTCCGGGACAGGATCGCCTACGAGCAGTACTTC
TRBD1 . TRBJ1-4 TRBV20-1 CSAYLTGQGELNEKLFF TGCAGTGCTTACCTAACCGGGCAGGGGGAGTTGAATGAAAAACTGTTTTTT
TRBD2 . TRBJ2-3 TRBV2 CASSDSGGAVDTQYF TGTGCCAGCAGTGATAGCGGGGGGGCCGTAGATACGCAGTATTTT